A selection of T cell receptor beta chains follows, all from one sample in a study of PD-1 blockade in classical Hodgkin lymphoma. Libraries were prepared by immunoSEQ multiplex PCR; TCRdb keeps only in-frame clonotypes and omits some of them. The sample consists of about 23,000 clones, about 71% of them appearing once. Sequenced material: peripheral blood mononuclear cells (PBMCs), taken at baseline. The receptors derive from a human donor with classical Hodgkin lymphoma. Each CDR3 is given with its conserved first and last residue. A D gene is named only where the DNA matches it firmly. A clone size is listed for some rows: how often the clone was seen (once, few, many), or a class if it is expanded.

medium-sized,NA,13,TRBV5-6,TRBJ2-1,TGTGCCAGCAGCTTAGCGCTGGACGGCTCTCAGTTCTTC,CASSLALDGSQFF
few,NA,13,TRBV7-9,TRBJ1-2,TGTGCCAGCAGCCTTGTGGAGGGGCAAGGCTACACCTTC,CASSLVEGQGYTF
NA,NA,16,TRBV23-1,TRBJ1-1,TGCGCCAGCAGTCAATCGGAAGGCACCCGCAACACTGAAGCTTTCTTT,CASSQSEGTRNTEAFF
NA,TRBD1,14,TRBV28,TRBJ1-6,TGTGCCACGGACAGGGATCTATATAATTCACCCCTCCACTTT,CATDRDLYNSPLHF
NA,TRBD2,17,TRBV5-4,TRBJ2-2,TGTGCCAGCAGTCAGACTAGCGGGACCGCGAACACCGGGGAGCTGTTTTTT,CASSQTSGTANTGELFF
NA,TRBD1,16,TRBV2,TRBJ1-2,TGTGCCAGCAGTGGGTCCACCGGGACAGGGGTTTTTGGCTACACCTTC,CASSGSTGTGVFGYTF
NA,NA,14,TRBV7-2,TRBJ1-1,TGTGCCAGCAGCTTAATCAGGGCGAACACTGAAGCTTTCTTT,CASSLIRANTEAFF
few,TRBD1,12,TRBV2,TRBJ1-4,TGTGCCAATGGGGACAGGGCCGAAAAACTGTTTTTT,CANGDRAEKLFF
NA,NA,11,TRBV28,TRBJ1-6,TGTGCCAGCGTCTCTAATTCACCCCTCCACTTT,CASVSNSPLHF
NA,NA,14,TRBV11-2,TRBJ2-5,TGTGCCAGCAGCCCCGGTGGGCGGCTAGAGACCCAGTACTTC,CASSPGGRLETQYF
NA,NA,15,TRBV30,TRBJ2-1,TGTGCCTGGAGTGAGCTGGGCTACATGGTGGATGAGCAGTTCTTC,CAWSELGYMVDEQFF
NA,NA,14,TRBV6-5,TRBJ1-1,TGTGCCAGCAGTTCACTACTCAGGGACGCTGAAGCTTTCTTT,CASSSLLRDAEAFF
NA,NA,14,TRBV27,TRBJ1-4,TGTGCCAGCAGTTACCAGGGACCTAATGAAAAACTGTTTTTT,CASSYQGPNEKLFF
few,TRBD1,15,TRBV19,TRBJ2-6,TGTGCCAGTAGGGACAGGGGTACGGGGGCCAACGTCCTGACTTTC,CASRDRGTGANVLTF
NA,TRBD1,15,TRBV10-3,TRBJ1-1,TGTGCCATCAGACTTACCGGGACAGGGAACACTGAAGCTTTCTTT,CAIRLTGTGNTEAFF